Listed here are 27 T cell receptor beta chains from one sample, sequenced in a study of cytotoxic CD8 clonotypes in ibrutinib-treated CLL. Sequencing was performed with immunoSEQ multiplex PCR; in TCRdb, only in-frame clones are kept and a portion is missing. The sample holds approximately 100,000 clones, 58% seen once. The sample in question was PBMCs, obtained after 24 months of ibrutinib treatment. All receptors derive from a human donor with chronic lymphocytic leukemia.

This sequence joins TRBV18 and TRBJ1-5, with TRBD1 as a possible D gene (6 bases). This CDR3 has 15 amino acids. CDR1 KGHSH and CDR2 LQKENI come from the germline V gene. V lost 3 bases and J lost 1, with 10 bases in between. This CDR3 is CASSPGGLSNQPQHF. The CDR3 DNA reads TGTGCCAGCTCACCGGGGGGCTTAAGCAATCAGCCCCAGCATTTT.

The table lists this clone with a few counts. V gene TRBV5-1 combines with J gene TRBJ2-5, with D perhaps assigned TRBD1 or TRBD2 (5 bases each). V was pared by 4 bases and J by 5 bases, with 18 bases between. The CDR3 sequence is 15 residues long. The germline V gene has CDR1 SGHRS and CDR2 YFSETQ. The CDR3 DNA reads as TGCGCCAGCAGCCGGGGCGATACCCAAAAGGAGACCCAGTACTTC. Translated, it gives CASSRGDTQKETQYF.

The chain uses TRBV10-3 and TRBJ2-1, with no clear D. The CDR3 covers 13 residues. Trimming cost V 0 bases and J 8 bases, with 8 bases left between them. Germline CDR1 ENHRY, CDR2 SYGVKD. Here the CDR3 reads CAISESGYHEQFF. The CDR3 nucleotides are TGTGCCATCAGTGAGTCCGGGTATCATGAGCAGTTCTTC.

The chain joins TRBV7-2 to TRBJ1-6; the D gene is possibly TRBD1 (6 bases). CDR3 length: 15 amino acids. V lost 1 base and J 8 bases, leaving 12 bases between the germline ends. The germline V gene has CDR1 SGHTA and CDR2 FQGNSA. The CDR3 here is CASSLDQGRHSPLHF. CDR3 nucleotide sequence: TGTGCCAGCAGCTTAGATCAGGGGCGTCATTCACCCCTCCACTTT.

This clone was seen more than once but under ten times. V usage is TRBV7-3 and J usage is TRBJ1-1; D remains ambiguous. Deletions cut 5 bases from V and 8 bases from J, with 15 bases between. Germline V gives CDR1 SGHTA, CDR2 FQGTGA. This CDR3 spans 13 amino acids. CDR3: CASSREYGEEAFF. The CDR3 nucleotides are TGTGCCAGCAGCCGGGAATACGGGGAGGAAGCTTTCTTT.

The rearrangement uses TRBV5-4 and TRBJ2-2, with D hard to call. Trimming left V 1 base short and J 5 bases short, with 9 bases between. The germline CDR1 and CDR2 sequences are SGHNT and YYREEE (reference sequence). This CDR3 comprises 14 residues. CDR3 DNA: TGTGCCAGCAGCTTGCTGCAGTCGACCGGGGAGCTGTTTTTT. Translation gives CASSLLQSTGELFF.

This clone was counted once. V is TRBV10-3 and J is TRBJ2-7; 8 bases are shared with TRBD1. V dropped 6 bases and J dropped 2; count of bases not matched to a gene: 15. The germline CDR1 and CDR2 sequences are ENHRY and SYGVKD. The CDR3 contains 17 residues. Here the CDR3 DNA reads TGTGCCATCAGCACCCTCCTCCCGGGACAGGTAACCTACGAGCAGTACTTC. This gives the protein CAISTLLPGQVTYEQYF.

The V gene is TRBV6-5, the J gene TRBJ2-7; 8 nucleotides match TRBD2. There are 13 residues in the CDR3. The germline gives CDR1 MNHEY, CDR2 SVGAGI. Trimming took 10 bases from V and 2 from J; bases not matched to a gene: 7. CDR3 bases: TGTGCCACCCGCGGCGGGGGGACCTACGAGCAGTACTTC. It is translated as CATRGGGTYEQYF.

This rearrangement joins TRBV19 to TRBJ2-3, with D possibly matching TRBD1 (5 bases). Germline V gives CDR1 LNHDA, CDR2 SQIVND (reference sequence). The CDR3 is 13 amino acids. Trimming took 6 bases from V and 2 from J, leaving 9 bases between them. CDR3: CASSRQLTDTQYF. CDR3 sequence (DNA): TGTGCCAGTAGCCGACAGCTCACAGATACGCAGTATTTT.

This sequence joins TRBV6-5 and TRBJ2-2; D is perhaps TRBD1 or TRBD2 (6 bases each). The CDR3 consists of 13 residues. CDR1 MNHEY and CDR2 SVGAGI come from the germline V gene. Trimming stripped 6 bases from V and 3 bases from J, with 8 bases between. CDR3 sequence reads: CASRRGDTGELFF. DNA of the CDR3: TGTGCCAGCAGGAGGGGGGACACCGGGGAGCTGTTTTTT.

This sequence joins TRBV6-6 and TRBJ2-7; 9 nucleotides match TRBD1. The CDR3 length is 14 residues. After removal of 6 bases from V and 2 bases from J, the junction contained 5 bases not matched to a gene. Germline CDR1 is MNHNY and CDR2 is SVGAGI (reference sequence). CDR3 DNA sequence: TGTGCCAGCAGCCCCAGACAGGGGGCCTACGAGCAGTACTTC. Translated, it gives CASSPRQGAYEQYF.

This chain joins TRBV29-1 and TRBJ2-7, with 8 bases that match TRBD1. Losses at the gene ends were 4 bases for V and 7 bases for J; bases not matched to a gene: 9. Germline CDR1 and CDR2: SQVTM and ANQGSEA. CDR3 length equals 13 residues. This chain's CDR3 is CSVVSQGAGEQYF. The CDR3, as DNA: TGCAGCGTTGTAAGTCAGGGGGCGGGGGAGCAGTACTTC.

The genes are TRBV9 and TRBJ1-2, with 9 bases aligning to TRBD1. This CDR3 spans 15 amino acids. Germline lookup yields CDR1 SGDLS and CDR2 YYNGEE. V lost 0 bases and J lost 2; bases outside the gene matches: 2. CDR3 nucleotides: TGTGCCAGCAGCGTAGCGACAGGGGGGAACTATGGCTACACCTTC. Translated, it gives CASSVATGGNYGYTF.

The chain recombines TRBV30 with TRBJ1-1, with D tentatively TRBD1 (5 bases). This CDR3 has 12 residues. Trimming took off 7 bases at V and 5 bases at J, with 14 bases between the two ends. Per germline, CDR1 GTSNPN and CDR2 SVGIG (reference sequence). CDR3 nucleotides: TGTGCCTACTCGGGGAGGGGAACTGAAGCTTTCTTT. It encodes CAYSGRGTEAFF.

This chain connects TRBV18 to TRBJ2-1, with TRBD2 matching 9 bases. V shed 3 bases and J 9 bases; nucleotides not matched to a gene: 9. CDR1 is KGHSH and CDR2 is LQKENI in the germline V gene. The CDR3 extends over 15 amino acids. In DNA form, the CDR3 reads TGTGCCAGCTCACCTAATGGCGGGGGGGCCTTTGAGCAGTTCTTC. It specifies CASSPNGGGAFEQFF.

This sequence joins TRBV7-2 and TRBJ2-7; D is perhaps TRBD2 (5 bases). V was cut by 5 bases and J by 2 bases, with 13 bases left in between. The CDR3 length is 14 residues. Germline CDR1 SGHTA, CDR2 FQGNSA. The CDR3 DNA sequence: TGTGCCAGCAGCCAGCGGTGGCCTACCTACGAGCAGTACTTC. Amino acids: CASSQRWPTYEQYF. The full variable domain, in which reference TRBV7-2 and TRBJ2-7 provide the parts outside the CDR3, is GAGVSQSPSNKVTEKGKDVELRCDPISGHTALYWYRQSLGQGLEFLIYFQGNSAPDKSGLPSDRFSAERTGGSVSTLTIQRTQQEDSAVYLCASSQRWPTYEQYFGPGTRLTVT.

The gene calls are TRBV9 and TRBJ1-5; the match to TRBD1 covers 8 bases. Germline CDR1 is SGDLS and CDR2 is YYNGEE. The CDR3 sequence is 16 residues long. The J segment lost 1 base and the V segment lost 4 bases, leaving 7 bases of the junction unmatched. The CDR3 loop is CASSPGQGPSNQPQHF. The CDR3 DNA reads TGTGCCAGCAGCCCAGGACAGGGCCCCAGCAATCAGCCCCAGCATTTT.

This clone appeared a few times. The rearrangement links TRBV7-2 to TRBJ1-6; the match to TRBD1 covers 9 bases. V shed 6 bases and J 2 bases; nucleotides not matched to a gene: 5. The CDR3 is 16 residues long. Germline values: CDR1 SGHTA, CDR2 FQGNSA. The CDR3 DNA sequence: TGTGCCAGCAGGCGGGGACAGGGCACCTATAATTCACCCCTCCACTTT. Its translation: CASRRGQGTYNSPLHF.

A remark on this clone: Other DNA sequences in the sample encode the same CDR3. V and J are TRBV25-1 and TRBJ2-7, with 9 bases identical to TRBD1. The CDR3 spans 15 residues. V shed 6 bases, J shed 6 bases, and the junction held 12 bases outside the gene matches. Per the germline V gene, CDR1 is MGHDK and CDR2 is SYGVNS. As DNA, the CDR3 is TGTGCCAGCAGGGATAACAGGGGGCGAAAAGGCGAGCAGTACTTC. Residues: CASRDNRGRKGEQYF.

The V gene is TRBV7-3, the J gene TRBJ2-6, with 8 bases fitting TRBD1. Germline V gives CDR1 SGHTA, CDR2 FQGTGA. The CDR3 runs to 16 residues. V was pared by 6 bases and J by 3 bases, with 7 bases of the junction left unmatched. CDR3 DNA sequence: TGTGCCAGCAGTGACCAGGGGGCGCTTGGGGCCAACGTCCTGACTTTC. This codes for CASSDQGALGANVLTF. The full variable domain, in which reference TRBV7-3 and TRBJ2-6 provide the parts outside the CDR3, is GAGVSQTPSNKVTEKGKYVELRCDPISGHTALYWYRQSLGQGPEFLIYFQGTGAADDSGLPNDRFFAVRPEGSVSTLKIQRTERGDSAVYLCASSDQGALGANVLTFGAGSRLTVL.

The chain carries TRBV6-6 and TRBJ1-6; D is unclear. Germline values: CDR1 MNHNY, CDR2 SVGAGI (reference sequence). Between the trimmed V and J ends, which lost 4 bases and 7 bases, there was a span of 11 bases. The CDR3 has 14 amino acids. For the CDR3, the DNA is TGTGCCAGCAGTTTCGAGGATGGGAATTCACCCCTCCACTTT. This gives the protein CASSFEDGNSPLHF.

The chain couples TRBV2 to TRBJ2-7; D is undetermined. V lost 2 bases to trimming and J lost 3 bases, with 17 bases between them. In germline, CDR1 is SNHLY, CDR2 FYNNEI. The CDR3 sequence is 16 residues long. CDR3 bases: TGTGCCAGCAGTGAACGCGTGGGGTGGGCAGGCTACGAGCAGTACTTC. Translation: CASSERVGWAGYEQYF.

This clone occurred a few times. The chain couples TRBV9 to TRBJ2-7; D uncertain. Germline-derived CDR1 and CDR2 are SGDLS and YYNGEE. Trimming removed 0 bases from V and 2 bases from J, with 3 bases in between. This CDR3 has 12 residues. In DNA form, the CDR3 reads TGTGCCAGCAGCGTAGTAGCCTACGAGCAGTACTTC. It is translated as CASSVVAYEQYF.

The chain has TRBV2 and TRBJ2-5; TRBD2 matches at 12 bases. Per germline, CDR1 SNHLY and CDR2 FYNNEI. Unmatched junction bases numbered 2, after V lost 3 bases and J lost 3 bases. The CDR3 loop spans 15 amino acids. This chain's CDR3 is CASSDASGGEETQYF. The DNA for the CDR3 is TGTGCCAGCAGTGACGCTAGCGGGGGGGAAGAGACCCAGTACTTC.

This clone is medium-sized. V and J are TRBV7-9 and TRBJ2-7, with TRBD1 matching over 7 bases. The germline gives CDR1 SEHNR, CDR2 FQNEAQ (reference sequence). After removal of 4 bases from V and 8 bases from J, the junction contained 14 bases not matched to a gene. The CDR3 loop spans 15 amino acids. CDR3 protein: CASSSTQGQPRKQYF. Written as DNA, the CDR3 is TGTGCCAGCAGCTCCACTCAGGGACAGCCGAGAAAGCAGTACTTC.

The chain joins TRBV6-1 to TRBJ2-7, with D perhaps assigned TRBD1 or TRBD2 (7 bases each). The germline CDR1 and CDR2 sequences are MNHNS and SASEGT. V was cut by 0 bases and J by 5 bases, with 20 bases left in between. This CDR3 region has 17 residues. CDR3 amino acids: CASSEALPGGGIDEQYF. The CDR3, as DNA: TGTGCCAGCAGTGAAGCACTACCAGGGGGGGGAATCGACGAGCAGTACTTC.

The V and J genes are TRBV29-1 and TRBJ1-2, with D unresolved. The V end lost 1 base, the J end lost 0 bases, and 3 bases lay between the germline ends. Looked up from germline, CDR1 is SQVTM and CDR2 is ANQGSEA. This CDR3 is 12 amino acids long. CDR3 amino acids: CSVEAPNYGYTF. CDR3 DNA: TGCAGCGTTGAAGCCCCTAACTATGGCTACACCTTC. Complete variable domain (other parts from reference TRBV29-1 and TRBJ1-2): SAVISQKPSRDICQRGTSLTIQCQVDSQVTMMFWYRQQPGQSLTLIATANQGSEATYESGFVIDKFPISRPNLTFSTLTVSNMSPEDSSIYLCSVEAPNYGYTFGSGTRLTVV.